The sequence of this T cell receptor beta chain was determined in a study of T cell repertoires in cytomegalovirus infection. On this clonotype itself: The antigen is not known.

Trimming removed 0 bases at V and 3 bases at J, with 10 bases between. CDR3 size: 15 residues. Germline CDR1 is LGHNA and CDR2 is YSLEER. One entry per CDR3 protein results from TCRdb running MiXCR on the reads. The sample yields roughly 80,000 distinct CDR3 sequences, approximately 24% seen once. This sequence joins TRBV4-3 and TRBJ2-3; D is unresolved. The clonotype comes from a human donor in good health (CMV status not recorded). Some clones in this sample may be carry-over from other donors' samples. The sequencing here drew on CD8+ T cells from cultured PBMCs, taken from culture after CMV antigen stimulation. This CDR3 is CASSQERTLTDTQYF. The CDR3 bases are TGCGCCAGCAGCCAAGAAAGGACCCTTACAGATACGCAGTATTTT.